The clone carrying this TCR beta chain was seen a single time. Its specificity is unknown. The study enrolled healthy HIV-negative adults without recent acute infections or vaccinations as donors. PBMC DNA, left unsorted, was sequenced on ten immunoSEQ deep assay plates. Produced via immunoSEQ multiplex PCR; TCRdb's table is partial and in-frame only. The sample gives about 520,000 clones, 81% of which show up once; roughly 12% is in the top ten. This sample was included in a study of shared clonotypes between healthy human individuals. Notes on the study in general: Donors were few, which limited the genetic and exposure-history diversity represented.

Germline loops: CDR1 LNHDA, CDR2 SQIVND (reference sequence). The CDR3 is made up of 14 amino acids. V shed 6 bases, J shed 2 bases, and the junction held 1 base outside the gene matches. The chain uses TRBV19 and TRBJ2-1, with 10 nucleotides matching TRBD2. The source of this sequence is a woman in her forties in good health. Some clones in this sample may be carry-over from other donors' samples. The sequencing sample was made of PBMCs. As DNA, the CDR3 is TGTGCCAGTAGAACTAGCGGGACCTACAATGAGCAGTTCTTC. This translates into CASRTSGTYNEQFF.